This T cell receptor beta chain derives from a study of tumor-infiltrating lymphocytes in localized non-small cell lung cancer. Whole-study results and caveats: Technical variation could not be separated from intratumor heterogeneity here. T-cell fraction did not differ between immunotypes IM1 and IM2. Not all patients were TCR sequenced, owing to tissue quantity.

As to this clone: No antigen is known for it.

Trimming pared 2 bases from V and 1 base from J, leaving 11 bases between. The germline CDR1 and CDR2 sequences are SGHTA and FQGNSA. This CDR3 is 15 amino acids long. Profiling relied on immunoSEQ multiplex PCR, and the TCRdb table lists in-frame clones only, not all of them. The table has approximately 8,700 clones, 82% seen once. Sequenced material: uninvolved lung tissue not adjacent to the tumor. The origin of this receptor is a human donor with non-small cell lung cancer. The V call is TRBV7-2, the J call TRBJ1-1; D remains unclear. CDR3 protein: CASSLTVVGNTEAFF. The CDR3 DNA reads as TGTGCCAGCAGCTTAACAGTCGTAGGGAACACTGAAGCTTTCTTT.